Reported below is one TCR beta chain. As yet, its antigen is unknown. The source of the sample is a study of PD-1 blockade in classical Hodgkin lymphoma. Clones were read by immunoSEQ multiplex PCR, and TCRdb kept only the in-frame ones, dropping some. The sample consists of more than 20,000 clones, 80% to 90% of them appearing once. V was cut by 0 bases and J by 7 bases, with 25 bases left in between. The CDR3 length is 17 residues. The germline V gene has CDR1 GTSNPN and CDR2 SVGIG (reference sequence). As to time point: cycle 4 day 1 (C4D1), after 6 weeks of nivolumab. Each patient experienced a relapse that followed autologous stem cell transplantation, and brentuximab vedotin exposure varied. Best response was recorded as complete response, partial response or progressive disease. Findings and limits, study-wide: Relapsed/refractory patients reportedly had lower baseline diversity than newly diagnosed patients.

This sequence originates from a human donor with classical Hodgkin lymphoma. This sample comprised peripheral blood mononuclear cells (PBMCs), obtained before the fourth cycle of nivolumab. The chain uses TRBV30 and TRBJ2-7; D may be TRBD1 (5 bases). CDR3 amino acids: CAWSVQGRAFTPGEQYF. The DNA for the CDR3 is TGTGCCTGGAGTGTACAAGGCAGGGCTTTTACTCCCGGAGAGCAGTACTTC.